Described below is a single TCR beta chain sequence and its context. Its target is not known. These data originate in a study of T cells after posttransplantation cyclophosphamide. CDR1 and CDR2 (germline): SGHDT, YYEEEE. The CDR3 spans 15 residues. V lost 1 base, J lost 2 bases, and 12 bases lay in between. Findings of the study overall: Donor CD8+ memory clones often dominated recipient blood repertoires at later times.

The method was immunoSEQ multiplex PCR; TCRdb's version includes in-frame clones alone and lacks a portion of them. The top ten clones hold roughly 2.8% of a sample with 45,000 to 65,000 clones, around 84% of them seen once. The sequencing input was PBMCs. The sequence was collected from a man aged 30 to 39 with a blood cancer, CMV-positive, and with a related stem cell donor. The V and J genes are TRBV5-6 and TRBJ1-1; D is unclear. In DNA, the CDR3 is TGTGCCAGCAGCTTGAGGCGGAGAATTAACACTGAAGCTTTCTTT. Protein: CASSLRRRINTEAFF.